This TCR beta chain was found in a study of shared clonotypes between healthy human individuals. The naive CD8 subset, CD45RO-negative cells positively selected for CCR7, excluded terminally differentiated effector memory CD45RA+ cells. TCRdb's copy holds only in-frame clones and misses some; the assay was immunoSEQ multiplex PCR. The sample has roughly 1,800,000 clones, just under 95% seen once; the top ten hold 1% to 1.5%. V lost 7 bases to trimming and J lost 2 bases; unmatched junction nucleotides: 19. Looked up from germline, CDR1 is SGHNT and CDR2 is YENEEA. The CDR3 extends over 19 amino acids.

The clonotype was recovered from a man between 18 and 35 years old in good health. V and J are TRBV11-3 and TRBJ2-3, with TRBD2 matching 9 bases. The sample was naive CD8+ T cells sorted from blood. In DNA form, the CDR3 reads TGTGCCAGCACCCCTTTTGAGGGACAAGCTAGCGGGACCACAGATACGCAGTATTTT. It is translated as CASTPFEGQASGTTDTQYF.